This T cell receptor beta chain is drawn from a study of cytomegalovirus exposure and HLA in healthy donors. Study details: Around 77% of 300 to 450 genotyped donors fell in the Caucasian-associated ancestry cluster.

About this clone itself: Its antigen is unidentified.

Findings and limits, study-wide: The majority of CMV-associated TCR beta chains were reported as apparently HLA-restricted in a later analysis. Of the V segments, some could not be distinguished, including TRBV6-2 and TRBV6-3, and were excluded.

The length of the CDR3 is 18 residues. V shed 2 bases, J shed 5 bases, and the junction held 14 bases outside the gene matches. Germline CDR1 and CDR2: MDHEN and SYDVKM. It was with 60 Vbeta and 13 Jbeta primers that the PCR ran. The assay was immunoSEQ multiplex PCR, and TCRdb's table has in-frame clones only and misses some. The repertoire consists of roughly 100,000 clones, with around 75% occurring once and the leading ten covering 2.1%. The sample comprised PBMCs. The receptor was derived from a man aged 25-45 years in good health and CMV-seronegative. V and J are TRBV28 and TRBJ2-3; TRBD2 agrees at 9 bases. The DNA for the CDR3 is TGTGCCAGCAGTTTAACTCCCCCTACTAGCGGGCGAGGAGATACGCAGTATTTT. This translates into CASSLTPPTSGRGDTQYF.